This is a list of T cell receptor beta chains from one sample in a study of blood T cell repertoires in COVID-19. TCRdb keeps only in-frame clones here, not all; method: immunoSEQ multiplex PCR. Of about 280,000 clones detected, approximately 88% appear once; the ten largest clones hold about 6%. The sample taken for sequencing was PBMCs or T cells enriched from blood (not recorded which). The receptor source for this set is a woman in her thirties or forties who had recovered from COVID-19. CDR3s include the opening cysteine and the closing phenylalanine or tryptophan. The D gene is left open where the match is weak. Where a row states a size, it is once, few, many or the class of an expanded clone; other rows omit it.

cdr3_nt: TGTGCCAGCAGCGCGACATATACCGGGGAGCTGTTTTTT
cdr3_aa: CASSATYTGELFF
v_call: TRBV9
j_call: TRBJ2-2
d_call: .
clone_size: .

cdr3_nt: TGTGCCAGCAATAATCGGGGGAACTATGGCTACACCTTC
cdr3_aa: CASNNRGNYGYTF
v_call: TRBV6-5
j_call: TRBJ1-2
d_call: .
clone_size: .

cdr3_nt: TGTGCCAGCAGCCAATATCGGGGGATACAAGAGACCCAGTACTTC
cdr3_aa: CASSQYRGIQETQYF
v_call: TRBV14
j_call: TRBJ2-5
d_call: .
clone_size: .

cdr3_nt: TGTGCCAGCAGCTTAACTCCGAGCTCCTACAATGAGCAGTTCTTC
cdr3_aa: CASSLTPSSYNEQFF
v_call: TRBV7-3
j_call: TRBJ2-1
d_call: .
clone_size: .

cdr3_nt: TGTGCCAGCAGCTTAACAGGGGCTAGCAATCAGCCCCAGCATTTT
cdr3_aa: CASSLTGASNQPQHF
v_call: TRBV7-6
j_call: TRBJ1-5
d_call: TRBD1
clone_size: .

cdr3_nt: TGTGCCAGCTCACCATCGACAGGGTCGTACGCTGAAGCTTTCTTT
cdr3_aa: CASSPSTGSYAEAFF
v_call: TRBV18
j_call: TRBJ1-1
d_call: TRBD1
clone_size: once

cdr3_nt: TGTGCCAGCAGTTACTCGCGGCGACAGAACTACGAGCAGTACTTC
cdr3_aa: CASSYSRRQNYEQYF
v_call: TRBV6-5
j_call: TRBJ2-7
d_call: .
clone_size: .

cdr3_nt: TGTGCCACCAGTGATTCCCCCCGGTCGGGCACAGATACGCAGTATTTT
cdr3_aa: CATSDSPRSGTDTQYF
v_call: TRBV24-1
j_call: TRBJ2-3
d_call: .
clone_size: .

cdr3_nt: TGCGCCAGCAGCCAAGACCCCGACAGGGTTGGGACCTACAATGAGCAGTTCTTC
cdr3_aa: CASSQDPDRVGTYNEQFF
v_call: TRBV4-3
j_call: TRBJ2-1
d_call: TRBD1
clone_size: .

cdr3_nt: TGTGCCAGCTCACTTGGGACAGGGGGCTTCGAGCAGTACTTC
cdr3_aa: CASSLGTGGFEQYF
v_call: TRBV18
j_call: TRBJ2-7
d_call: TRBD1
clone_size: .

cdr3_nt: TGTGCCAGCAGCCATACCTCAAATCAACTAGCGGGAGTGGGAGAGACCCAGTACTTC
cdr3_aa: CASSHTSNQLAGVGETQYF
v_call: TRBV3-1/TRBV3-2
j_call: TRBJ2-5
d_call: TRBD2
clone_size: .

cdr3_nt: TGTGCCAGTAGTATGCTTTACACATCCTACGAGCAGTACTTC
cdr3_aa: CASSMLYTSYEQYF
v_call: TRBV19
j_call: TRBJ2-7
d_call: .
clone_size: .

cdr3_nt: TGTGCCAGCAGCCAAGCAGGGGCTGAAGCTTTCTTT
cdr3_aa: CASSQAGAEAFF
v_call: TRBV3-1/TRBV3-2
j_call: TRBJ1-1
d_call: .
clone_size: .

cdr3_nt: TGCGCCAGCAGCCCTTCTTATAGCGTCTACAATGAGCAGTTCTTC
cdr3_aa: CASSPSYSVYNEQFF
v_call: TRBV4-3
j_call: TRBJ2-1
d_call: .
clone_size: .

cdr3_nt: TGTGCCAGCAGTGAAGCTATGGGAGGACTAGCGGAACAGTTCTTC
cdr3_aa: CASSEAMGGLAEQFF
v_call: TRBV2
j_call: TRBJ2-1
d_call: TRBD2
clone_size: .

cdr3_nt: TGTGCCTGGAGTGCAAAAACCTCACAGGGGGGCGAGCAGTACTTC
cdr3_aa: CAWSAKTSQGGEQYF
v_call: TRBV30
j_call: TRBJ2-7
d_call: TRBD1
clone_size: .

cdr3_nt: TGTGCCAGCAGCTTAAGAGGAGGAGTTATTTCTGGGGCCAACGTCCTGACTTTC
cdr3_aa: CASSLRGGVISGANVLTF
v_call: TRBV7-3
j_call: TRBJ2-6
d_call: .
clone_size: .

cdr3_nt: TGTGCCTGGAGTCCACACGGGGATACGCAGTATTTT
cdr3_aa: CAWSPHGDTQYF
v_call: TRBV30
j_call: TRBJ2-3
d_call: .
clone_size: .

cdr3_nt: TGTGCCAGCAGCGTTATGACTAGCGGGGGGACAGATACGCAGTATTTT
cdr3_aa: CASSVMTSGGTDTQYF
v_call: TRBV9
j_call: TRBJ2-3
d_call: TRBD2
clone_size: .

cdr3_nt: TGTGCCAGCAGCGGAGACGGGAATCAGCCCCAGCATTTT
cdr3_aa: CASSGDGNQPQHF
v_call: TRBV27
j_call: TRBJ1-5
d_call: .
clone_size: .

cdr3_nt: TGTGCCAGCAGTCCTAACTACAATGAGCAGTTCTTC
cdr3_aa: CASSPNYNEQFF
v_call: TRBV7-9
j_call: TRBJ2-1
d_call: .
clone_size: .

cdr3_nt: TGTGCCAGTAGTCGGTGGGAGGGCGGCCAAGAGACCCAGTACTTC
cdr3_aa: CASSRWEGGQETQYF
v_call: TRBV19
j_call: TRBJ2-5
d_call: TRBD2
clone_size: .

cdr3_nt: TGTGCCAGCTCACCTTTCCGGGACAGGGTAACTGAAGCTTTCTTT
cdr3_aa: CASSPFRDRVTEAFF
v_call: TRBV18
j_call: TRBJ1-1
d_call: TRBD1
clone_size: .

cdr3_nt: TGTGCCAGCAGCAAGGGCCCAGCTAACTATGGCTACACCTTC
cdr3_aa: CASSKGPANYGYTF
v_call: TRBV21-1
j_call: TRBJ1-2
d_call: .
clone_size: .

cdr3_nt: TGTGCCAGCAGCATCGGGACTAGCGGCAATGAGCAGTTCTTC
cdr3_aa: CASSIGTSGNEQFF
v_call: TRBV13
j_call: TRBJ2-1
d_call: TRBD2
clone_size: .

cdr3_nt: TGTGCCAGCAGTTACTCGGCCGGGACAGGGGTGTACGAGCAGTACTTC
cdr3_aa: CASSYSAGTGVYEQYF
v_call: TRBV6-5
j_call: TRBJ2-7
d_call: TRBD1
clone_size: .